This T cell receptor beta chain was documented in a study of blood T cell repertoires in COVID-19. Across the whole study: Spain, Italy and the United States supplied samples that represented acute and convalescent COVID-19. PBMCs, B-cell-depleted T cells, or T cells were the source of the cDNA or gDNA that made up the material.

Original processing notes: Amplified reference gene primers provided the basis for estimating nucleated cell counts. Generated by immunoSEQ multiplex PCR, the TCRdb table keeps only in-frame clones and is missing some. V and J calls and clone size are given by that table; D and trimming were obtained from the DNA. The table shows tens of thousands of clones, with less than 75% occurring only once. This CDR3 is built from 15 residues. Germline assignment: CDR1 SEHNR and CDR2 FQNEAQ (reference sequence). The ends lost 3 bases at V and 5 bases at J; junction bases unmatched: 6. The chain employs TRBV7-9 and TRBJ2-3; 9 bases agree with TRBD2. This TCR derives from a woman in her seventies with acute or convalescent COVID-19. Sequencing was done on a sample of peripheral blood. CDR3 in DNA: TGTGCCAGCAGCTTTGGCGGGGGGGCGGAAGATACGCAGTATTTT. Amino acid sequence: CASSFGGGAEDTQYF.